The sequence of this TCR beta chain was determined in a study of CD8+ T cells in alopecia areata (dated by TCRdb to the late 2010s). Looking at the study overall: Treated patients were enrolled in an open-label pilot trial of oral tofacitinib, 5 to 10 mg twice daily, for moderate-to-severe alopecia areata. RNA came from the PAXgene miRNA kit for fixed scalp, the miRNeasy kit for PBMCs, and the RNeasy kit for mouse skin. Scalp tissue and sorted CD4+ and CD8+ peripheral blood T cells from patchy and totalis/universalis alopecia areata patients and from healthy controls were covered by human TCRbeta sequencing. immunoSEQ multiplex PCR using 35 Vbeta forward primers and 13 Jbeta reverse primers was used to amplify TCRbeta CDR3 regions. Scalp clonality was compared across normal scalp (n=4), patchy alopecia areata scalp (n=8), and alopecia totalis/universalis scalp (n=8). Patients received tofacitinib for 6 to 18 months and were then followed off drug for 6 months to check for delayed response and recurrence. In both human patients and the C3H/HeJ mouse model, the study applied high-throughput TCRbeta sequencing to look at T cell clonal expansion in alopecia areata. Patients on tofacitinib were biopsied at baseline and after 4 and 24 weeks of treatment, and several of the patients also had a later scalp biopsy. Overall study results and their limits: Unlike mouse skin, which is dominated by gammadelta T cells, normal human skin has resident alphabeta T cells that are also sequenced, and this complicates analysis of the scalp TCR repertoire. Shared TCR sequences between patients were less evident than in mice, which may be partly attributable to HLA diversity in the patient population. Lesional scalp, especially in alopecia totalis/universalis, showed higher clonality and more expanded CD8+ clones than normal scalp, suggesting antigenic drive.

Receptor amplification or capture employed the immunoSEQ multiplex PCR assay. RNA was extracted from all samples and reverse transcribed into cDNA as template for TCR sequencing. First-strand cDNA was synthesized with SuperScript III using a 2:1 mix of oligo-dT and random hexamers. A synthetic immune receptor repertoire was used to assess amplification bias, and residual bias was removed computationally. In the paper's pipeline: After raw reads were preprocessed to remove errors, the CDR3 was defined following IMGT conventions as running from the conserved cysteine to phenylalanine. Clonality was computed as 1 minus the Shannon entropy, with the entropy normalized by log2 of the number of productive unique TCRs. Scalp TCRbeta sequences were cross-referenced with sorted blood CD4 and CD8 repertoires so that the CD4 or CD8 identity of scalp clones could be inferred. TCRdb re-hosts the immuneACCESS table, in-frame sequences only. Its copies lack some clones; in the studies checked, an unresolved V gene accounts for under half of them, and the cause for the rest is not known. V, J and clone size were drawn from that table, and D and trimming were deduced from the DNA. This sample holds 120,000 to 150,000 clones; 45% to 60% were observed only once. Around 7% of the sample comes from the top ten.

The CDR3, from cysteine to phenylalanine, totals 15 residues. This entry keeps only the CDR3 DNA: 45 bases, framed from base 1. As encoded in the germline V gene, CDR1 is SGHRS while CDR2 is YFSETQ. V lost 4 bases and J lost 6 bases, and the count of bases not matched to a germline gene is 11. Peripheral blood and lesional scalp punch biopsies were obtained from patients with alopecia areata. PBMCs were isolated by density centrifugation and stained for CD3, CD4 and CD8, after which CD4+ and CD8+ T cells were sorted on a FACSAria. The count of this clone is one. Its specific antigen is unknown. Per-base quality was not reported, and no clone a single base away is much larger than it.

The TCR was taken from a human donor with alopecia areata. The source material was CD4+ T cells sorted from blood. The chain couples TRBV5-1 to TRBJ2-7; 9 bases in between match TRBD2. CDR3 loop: CASSSRVSGSSEQYF. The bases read TGCGCCAGCAGCAGTCGGGTTAGCGGGAGTTCCGAGCAGTACTTC.